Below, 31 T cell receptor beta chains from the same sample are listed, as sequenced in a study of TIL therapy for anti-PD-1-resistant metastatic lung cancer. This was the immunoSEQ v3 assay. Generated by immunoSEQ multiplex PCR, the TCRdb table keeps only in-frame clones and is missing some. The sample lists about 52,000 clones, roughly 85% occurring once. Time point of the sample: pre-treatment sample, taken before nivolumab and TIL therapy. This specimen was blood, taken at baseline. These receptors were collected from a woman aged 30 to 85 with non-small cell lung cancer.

CDR3 sequence reads: CASTDGIARETQYF. CDR3 coding DNA: TGTGCCAGCACCGACGGGATAGCGAGGGAGACCCAGTACTTC. The genes are TRBV2 and TRBJ2-5; D is perhaps TRBD2 (5 bases). The V gene lost 7 bases and the J gene lost 5 bases, with 17 bases spanning the gap. Germline V CDR1 and CDR2: SNHLY, FYNNEI. The CDR3 length is 14 residues.

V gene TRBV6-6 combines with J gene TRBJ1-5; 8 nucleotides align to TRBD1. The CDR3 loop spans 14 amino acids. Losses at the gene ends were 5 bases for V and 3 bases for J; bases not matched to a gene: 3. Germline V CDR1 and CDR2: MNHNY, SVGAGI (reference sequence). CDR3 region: CASSRQGNNQPQHF. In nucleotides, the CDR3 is TGTGCCAGCAGTCGACAGGGGAACAATCAGCCCCAGCATTTT.

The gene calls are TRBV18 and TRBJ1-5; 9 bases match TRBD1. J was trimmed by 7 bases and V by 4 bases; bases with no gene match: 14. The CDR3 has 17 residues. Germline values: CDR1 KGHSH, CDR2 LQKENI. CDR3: CASSQTILGQGQQPQHF. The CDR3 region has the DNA TGTGCCAGCTCACAAACTATCCTGGGACAGGGCCAGCAGCCCCAGCATTTT.

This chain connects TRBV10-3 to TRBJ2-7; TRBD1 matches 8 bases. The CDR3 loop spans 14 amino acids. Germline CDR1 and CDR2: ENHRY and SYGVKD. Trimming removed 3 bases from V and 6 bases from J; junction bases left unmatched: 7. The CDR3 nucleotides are TGTGCCATCAGTGAACTGGACAGGGTTGGCGAGCAGTACTTC. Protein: CAISELDRVGEQYF.

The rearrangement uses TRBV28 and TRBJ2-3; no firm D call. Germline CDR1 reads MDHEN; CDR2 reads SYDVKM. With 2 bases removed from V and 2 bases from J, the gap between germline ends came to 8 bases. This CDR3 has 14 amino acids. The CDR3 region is CASSLGLFTDTQYF. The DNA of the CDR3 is TGTGCCAGCAGTTTAGGGCTATTCACAGATACGCAGTATTTT.

CDR3 coding DNA: TGTGCCAGCAAACCTGAGGGACTACCTACCGGGGAGCTGTTTTTT. This translates into CASKPEGLPTGELFF. The chain is built from TRBV6-1 and TRBJ2-2, with 7 bases fitting TRBD2. The V and J ends lost 7 bases and 5 bases, in that order; junction bases with no gene match: 10. The CDR3 covers 15 residues. The germline V gene has CDR1 MNHNS and CDR2 SASEGT.

CDR3 region: CASSILWNTEAFF. The CDR3 DNA follows: TGTGCCAGTAGTATTTTATGGAACACTGAAGCTTTCTTT. The V gene is TRBV19, the J gene TRBJ1-1; no definite D call. The CDR3 covers 13 residues. CDR1 is LNHDA, CDR2 SQIVND, per germline (reference sequence). V was trimmed by 3 bases and J by 1 base, leaving 6 bases between them.

The CDR3 coding sequence is TGTGCCAGCAGCCGACAGGGTAGCAATCAGCCCCAGCATTTT. This encodes CASSRQGSNQPQHF. The V gene is TRBV2, the J gene TRBJ1-5; TRBD1 matches at 7 bases. The germline V gene has CDR1 SNHLY and CDR2 FYNNEI. The ends lost 6 bases at V and 0 bases at J; junction bases unmatched: 2. There are 14 residues in the CDR3.

The CDR3 bases are TGTGCCAGCACCCAAGTACTGAGCTCTGGAAACACCATATATTTT. It encodes CASTQVLSSGNTIYF. The chain recombines TRBV11-2 with TRBJ1-3; D gene uncertain. CDR3 length: 15 amino acids. The V gene lost 7 bases and the J gene lost 0 bases, with 13 bases spanning the gap. The germline V gene encodes CDR1 SGHAT and CDR2 FQNNGV.

CDR3 residues: CASSYQAQYETQYF. In nucleotides, the CDR3 is TGTGCCAGCAGTTACCAAGCCCAGTATGAGACCCAGTACTTC. The rearrangement uses TRBV6-5 and TRBJ2-5; D gene unclear. V lost 2 bases to trimming and J lost 5 bases, with 12 bases between them. The CDR3 runs 14 residues. Germline V gene sequence: CDR1 MNHEY, CDR2 SVGAGI.

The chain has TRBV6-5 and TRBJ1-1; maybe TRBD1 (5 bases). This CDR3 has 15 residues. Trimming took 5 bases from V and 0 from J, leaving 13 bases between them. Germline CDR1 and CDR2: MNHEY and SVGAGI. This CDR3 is CASSPQDNLNTEAFF. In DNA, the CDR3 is TGTGCCAGCAGTCCACAGGACAACCTGAACACTGAAGCTTTCTTT.

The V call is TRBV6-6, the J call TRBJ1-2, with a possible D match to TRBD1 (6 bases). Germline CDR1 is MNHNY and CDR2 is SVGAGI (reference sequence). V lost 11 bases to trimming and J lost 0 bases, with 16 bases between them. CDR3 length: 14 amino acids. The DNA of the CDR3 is TGTGCCGGGGCCCTTTCAGGGGCTAACTATGGCTACACCTTC. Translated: CAGALSGANYGYTF.

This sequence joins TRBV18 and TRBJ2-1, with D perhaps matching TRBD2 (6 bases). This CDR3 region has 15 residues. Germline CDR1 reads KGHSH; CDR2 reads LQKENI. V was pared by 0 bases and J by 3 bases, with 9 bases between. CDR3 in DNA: TGTGCCAGCTCACCACCTGGGGGGTTCTACAATGAGCAGTTCTTC. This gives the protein CASSPPGGFYNEQFF. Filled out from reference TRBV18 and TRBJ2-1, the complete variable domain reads NAGVMQNPRHLVRRRGQEARLRCSPMKGHSHVYWYRQLPEEGLKFMVYLQKENIIDESGMPKERFSAEFPKEGPSILRIQQVVRGDSAAYFCASSPPGGFYNEQFFGPGTRLTVL.

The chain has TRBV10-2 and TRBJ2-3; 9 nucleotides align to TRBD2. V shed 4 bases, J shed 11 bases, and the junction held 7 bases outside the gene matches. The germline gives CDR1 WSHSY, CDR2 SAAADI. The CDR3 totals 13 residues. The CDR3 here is CASSGGRAGGQYF. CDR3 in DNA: TGCGCCAGCAGTGGCGGGAGGGCCGGGGGGCAGTATTTT.

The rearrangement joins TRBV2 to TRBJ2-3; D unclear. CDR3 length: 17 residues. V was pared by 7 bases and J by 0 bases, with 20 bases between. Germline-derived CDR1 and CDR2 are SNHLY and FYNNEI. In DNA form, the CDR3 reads TGTGCCAGCAAACCACCGTCCCACTCCCGGAGCACAGATACGCAGTATTTT. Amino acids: CASKPPSHSRSTDTQYF.

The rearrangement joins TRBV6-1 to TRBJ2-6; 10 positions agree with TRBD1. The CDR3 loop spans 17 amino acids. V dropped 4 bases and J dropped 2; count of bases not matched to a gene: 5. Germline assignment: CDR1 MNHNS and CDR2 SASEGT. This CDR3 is CASSGPTGGPGANVLTF. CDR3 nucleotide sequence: TGTGCCAGCAGTGGACCGACAGGGGGCCCTGGGGCCAACGTCCTGACTTTC.

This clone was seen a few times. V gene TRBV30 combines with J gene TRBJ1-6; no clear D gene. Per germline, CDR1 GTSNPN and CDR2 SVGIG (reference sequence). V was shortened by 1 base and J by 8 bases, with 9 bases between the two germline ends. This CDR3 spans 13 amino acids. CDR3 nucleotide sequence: TGTGCCTGGAGTGCTTCGCACGATTCACCCCTCCACTTT. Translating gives CAWSASHDSPLHF. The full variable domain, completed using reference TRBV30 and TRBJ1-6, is SQTIHQWPATLVQPVGSPLSLECTVEGTSNPNLYWYRQAAGRGLQLLFYSVGIGQISSEVPQNLSASRPQDRQFILSSKKLLLSDSGFYLCAWSASHDSPLHFGNGTRLTVT.

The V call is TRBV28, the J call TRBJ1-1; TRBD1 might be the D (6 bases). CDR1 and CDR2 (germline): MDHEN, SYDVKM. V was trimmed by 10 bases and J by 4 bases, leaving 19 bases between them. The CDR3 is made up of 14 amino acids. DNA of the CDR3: TGTGCCACCCGGGGGGCAGGGGAGGTCACTGAAGCTTTCTTT. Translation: CATRGAGEVTEAFF.

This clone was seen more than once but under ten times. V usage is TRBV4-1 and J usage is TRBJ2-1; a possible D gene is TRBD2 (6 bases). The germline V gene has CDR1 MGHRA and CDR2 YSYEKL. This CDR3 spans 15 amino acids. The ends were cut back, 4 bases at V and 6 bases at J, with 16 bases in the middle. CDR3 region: CASSRLERVINEQFF. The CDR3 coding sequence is TGCGCCAGCAGCCGGCTTGAGCGGGTGATCAATGAGCAGTTCTTC.

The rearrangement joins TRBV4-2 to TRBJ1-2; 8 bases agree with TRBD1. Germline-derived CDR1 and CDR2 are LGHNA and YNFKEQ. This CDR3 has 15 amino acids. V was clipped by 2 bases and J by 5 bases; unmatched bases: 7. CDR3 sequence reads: CASSQLIGQGYGYTF. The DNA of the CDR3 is TGTGCCAGCAGCCAACTTATAGGACAGGGTTATGGCTACACCTTC.

CDR3 loop: CASSLWSGQETQYF. The CDR3 DNA follows: TGTGCCAGCAGTTTATGGTCCGGCCAAGAGACCCAGTACTTC. This chain links TRBV28 with TRBJ2-5; D remains unclear. V lost 0 bases and J 1 base, leaving 6 bases between the germline ends. This CDR3 spans 14 amino acids. From germline, CDR1 is MDHEN and CDR2 SYDVKM.

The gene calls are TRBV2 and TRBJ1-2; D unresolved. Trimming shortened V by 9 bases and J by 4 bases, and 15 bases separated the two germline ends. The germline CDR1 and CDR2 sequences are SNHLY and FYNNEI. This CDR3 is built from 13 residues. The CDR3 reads CARSSRLSYGYTF. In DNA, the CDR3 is TGTGCCAGGTCTAGCCGGTTAAGCTATGGCTACACCTTC.

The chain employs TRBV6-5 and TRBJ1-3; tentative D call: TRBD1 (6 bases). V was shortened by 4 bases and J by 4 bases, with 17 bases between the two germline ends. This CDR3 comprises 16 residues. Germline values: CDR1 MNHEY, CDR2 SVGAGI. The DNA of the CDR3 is TGTGCCAGCAGTTTGGACCCGGGGGCGCGGGGAAACACCATATATTTT. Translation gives CASSLDPGARGNTIYF.

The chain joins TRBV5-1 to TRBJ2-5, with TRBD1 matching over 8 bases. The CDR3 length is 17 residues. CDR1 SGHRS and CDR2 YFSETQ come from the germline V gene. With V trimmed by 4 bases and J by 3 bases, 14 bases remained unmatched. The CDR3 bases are TGCGCCAGCAGCCGAAGCATACAGACAGGGGTTAAAGAGACCCAGTACTTC. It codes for CASSRSIQTGVKETQYF.

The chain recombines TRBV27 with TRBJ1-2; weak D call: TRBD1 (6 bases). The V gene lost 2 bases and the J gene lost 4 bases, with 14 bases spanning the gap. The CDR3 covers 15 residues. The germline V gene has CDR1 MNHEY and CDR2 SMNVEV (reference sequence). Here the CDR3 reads CASSLGRGRGYGYTF. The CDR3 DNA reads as TGTGCCAGCAGTTTAGGCAGGGGAAGAGGCTATGGCTACACCTTC.

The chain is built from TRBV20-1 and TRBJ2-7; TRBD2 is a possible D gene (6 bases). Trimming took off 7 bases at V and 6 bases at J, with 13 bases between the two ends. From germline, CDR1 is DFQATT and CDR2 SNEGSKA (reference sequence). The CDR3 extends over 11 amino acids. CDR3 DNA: TGCAGTGTTTGGACCGGGGGCGAGCAGTACTTC. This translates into CSVWTGGEQYF.

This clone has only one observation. CDR3 residues: CASSLAPGMNTEAFF. For the CDR3, the DNA is TGCGCCAGCAGCTTGGCCCCGGGGATGAACACTGAAGCTTTCTTT. V usage is TRBV5-1 and J usage is TRBJ1-1; D uncertain. This CDR3 has 15 amino acids. Trimming took 0 bases from V and 0 from J, leaving 9 bases between them. Germline assignment: CDR1 SGHRS and CDR2 YFSETQ.

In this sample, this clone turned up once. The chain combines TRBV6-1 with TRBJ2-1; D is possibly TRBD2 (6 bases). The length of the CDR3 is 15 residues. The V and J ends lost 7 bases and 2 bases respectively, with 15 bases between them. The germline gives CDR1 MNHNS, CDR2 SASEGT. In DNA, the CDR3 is TGTGCCAGCAATCAGCCAGGACTAACCTACAATGAGCAGTTCTTC. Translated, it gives CASNQPGLTYNEQFF.

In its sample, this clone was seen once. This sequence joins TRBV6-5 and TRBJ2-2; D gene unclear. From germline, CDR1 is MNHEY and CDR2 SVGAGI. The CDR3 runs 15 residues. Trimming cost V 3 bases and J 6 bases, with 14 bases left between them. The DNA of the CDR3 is TGTGCCAGCAGTTATGCGAATCCCAGGTCCGGGGAGCTGTTTTTT. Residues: CASSYANPRSGELFF.

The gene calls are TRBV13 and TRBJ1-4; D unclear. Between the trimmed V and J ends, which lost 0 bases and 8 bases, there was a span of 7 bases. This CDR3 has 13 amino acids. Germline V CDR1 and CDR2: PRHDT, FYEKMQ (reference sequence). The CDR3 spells CASSLGYREKLFF. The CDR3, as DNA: TGTGCCAGCAGCTTAGGTTACCGGGAAAAACTGTTTTTT.

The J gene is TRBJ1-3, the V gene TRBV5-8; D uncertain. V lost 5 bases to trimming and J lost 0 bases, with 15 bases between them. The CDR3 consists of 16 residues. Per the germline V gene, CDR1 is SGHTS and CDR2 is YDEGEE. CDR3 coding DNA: TGTGCCAGCAGTCTTGTAACAGAGTCCTCTGGAAACACCATATATTTT. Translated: CASSLVTESSGNTIYF.